This T cell receptor beta chain originates from a study of blood T cells in healthy people across ages. On the study more broadly: When template switching was applied, about one barcoded beta molecule was captured per two T cells. Findings and caveats of the study: What prevented conclusive comparison of naive and antigen-experienced cells was that PBMCs were unsorted. As age increased, TCR beta diversity per million T cells fell in a roughly linear fashion. It was found that TCR beta diversity correlated strongly with the percentage of naive T cells.

This CDR3 region has 15 residues. CDR1 MNHEY and CDR2 SVGAGI come from the germline V gene. Primers used in a second PCR of about 6 to 11 cycles were a sample-barcoded 5' primer and a J-beta primer mix. TCRdb reprocessed the 5' RACE reads with MiXCR, giving one entry per CDR3 protein. This table has more than 1,400,000 distinct CDR3 sequences, 42% appearing once. A word on this clonotype: What it recognizes is unknown.

The chain joins TRBV6-5 to TRBJ2-5; the D is unclear. The tail of the sequence fits TRBJ2-7 better, so the J call may be wrong. The receptor comes from a woman younger than 30 in good health. Input material: blood. The CDR3 loop is CASSYRFEFRYEQYF. CDR3 DNA: TGTGCCAGCAGTTACCGGTTCGAGTTCAGATACGAGCAGTACTTC.